This T cell receptor beta chain originates from a study of T cells in narcolepsy. This clone turned up a few times. This CDR3 is built from 12 residues. The V segment lost 8 bases and the J segment 6 bases; nucleotides outside the gene matches: 5. CDR1 is MRHNA and CDR2 is SNTAGT in the germline V gene. Sequencing was performed with immunoSEQ multiplex PCR; in TCRdb, only in-frame clones are kept and a portion is missing. Of about 32,000 clones listed, roughly 77% are singletons. This TCR was recovered from a human donor with narcolepsy. V and J are TRBV6-4 and TRBJ1-2, with 8 bases fitting TRBD1. Input material: CD45RA- memory CD4+ T cells from PBMCs. CDR3 coding DNA: TGTGCCAGCGAGGACAGGGCCGATGGCTACACCTTC. Its translation: CASEDRADGYTF.